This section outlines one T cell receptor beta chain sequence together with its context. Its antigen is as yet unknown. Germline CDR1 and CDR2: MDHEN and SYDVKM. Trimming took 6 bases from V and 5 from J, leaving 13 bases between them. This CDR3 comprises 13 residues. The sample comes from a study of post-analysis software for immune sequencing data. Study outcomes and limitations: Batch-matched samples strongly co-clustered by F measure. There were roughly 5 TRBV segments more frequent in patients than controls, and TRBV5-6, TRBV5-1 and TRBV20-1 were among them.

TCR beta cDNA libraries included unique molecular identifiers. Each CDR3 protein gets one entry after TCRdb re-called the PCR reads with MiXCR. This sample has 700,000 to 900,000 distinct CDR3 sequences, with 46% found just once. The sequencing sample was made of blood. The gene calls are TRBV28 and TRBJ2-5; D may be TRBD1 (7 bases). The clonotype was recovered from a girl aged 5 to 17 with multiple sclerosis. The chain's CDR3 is CASRETGRETQYF. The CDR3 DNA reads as TGTGCCAGCAGGGAGACAGGGAGGGAGACCCAGTACTTC.